This entry concerns a single TCR beta chain. Participant ages covered roughly 18 to 89 years across 20 to 30 US areas. Cohort assignment relied on participant-reported clinical history. Germline CDR1 MGHDK, CDR2 SYGVNS. This CDR3 comprises 13 residues. V shed 7 bases and J shed 2 bases, with 9 bases lying between them. The data derive from a study of blood T cell repertoires in COVID-19. In the study overall: Sources were T cells, B-cell-depleted T cells, or PBMCs; the material itself was cDNA or gDNA.

In the authors' workflow: Amplification from reference gene primers served as the basis for estimated nucleated cell counts. Data came from immunoSEQ multiplex PCR; TCRdb stores just in-frame clones and leaves some out. For V, J and clone size, that table is used; D and trimming come from the DNA. Here the sample spans 300,000 or so clones, about 92% being singletons. The chain carries TRBV25-1 and TRBJ1-5; D is unresolved. The clonotype was recovered from a man in his 60s who had recovered from COVID-19. The specimen sequenced was PBMCs or T cells enriched from blood (not recorded which). In nucleotides, the CDR3 is TGTGCCAGCACGAGGGATGGCAATCAGCCCCAGCATTTT. It is translated as CASTRDGNQPQHF.